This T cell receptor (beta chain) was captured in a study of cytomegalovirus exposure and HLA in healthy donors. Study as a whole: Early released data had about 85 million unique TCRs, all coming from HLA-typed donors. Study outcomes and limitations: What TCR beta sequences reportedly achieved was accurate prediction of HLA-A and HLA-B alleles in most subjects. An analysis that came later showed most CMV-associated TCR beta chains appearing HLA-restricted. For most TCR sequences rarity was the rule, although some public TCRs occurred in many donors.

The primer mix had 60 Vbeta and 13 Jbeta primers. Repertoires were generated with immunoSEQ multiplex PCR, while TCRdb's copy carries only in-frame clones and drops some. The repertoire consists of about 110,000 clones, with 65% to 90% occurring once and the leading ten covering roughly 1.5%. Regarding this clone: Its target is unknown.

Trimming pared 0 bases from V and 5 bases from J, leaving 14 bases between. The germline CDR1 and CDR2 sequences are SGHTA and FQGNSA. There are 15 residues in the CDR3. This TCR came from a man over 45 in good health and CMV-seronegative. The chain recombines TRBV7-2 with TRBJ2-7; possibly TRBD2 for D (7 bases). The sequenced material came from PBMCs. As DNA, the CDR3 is TGTGCCAGCAGCTTAGCGGGGGGGCATTTTAACGAGCAGTACTTC. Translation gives CASSLAGGHFNEQYF.